This T cell receptor beta chain was sequenced during a study of CD8 T cells in Susac syndrome. It was with random hexamers that 0.5 to 1 ug RNA was reverse transcribed. By means of immunoSEQ multiplex PCR, TCR beta CDR3 spanning 54 Vbeta and 13 Jbeta underwent amplification. TCRdb processed the immunoSEQ multiplex PCR reads anew with MiXCR; each CDR3 protein has one entry. The profile covers some 150,000 distinct CDR3 sequences, with approximately 93% appearing a single time and over 0.07% taken by the ten largest. A single count supports this clonotype. The germline V gene encodes CDR1 SGHTA and CDR2 FQGNSA. V lost 1 base and J 8 bases, leaving 14 bases between the germline ends. The CDR3 is made up of 14 amino acids. The study used healthy donors as controls matched for age and sex. TEMRA cells were FACS-enriched, while CD8+ and CD4+ T cells were negatively isolated.

The rearrangement links TRBV7-2 to TRBJ1-2; D remains ambiguous. The sequenced sample consisted of CD4+ T cells from PBMCs. The TCR was taken from a human donor in good health. The CDR3 DNA follows: TGTGCCAGCAGCTTAGGGGCAGCATTCAGGGGCTACACCTTC. Protein sequence: CASSLGAAFRGYTF.